The T cell receptor (beta chain) under discussion was sequenced for a study of shared clonotypes between healthy human individuals (dated by TCRdb to about 2020). Describing the broader study: A few men and two women, aged 18 to 49 years, made up the cohort. For each donor, CD4 naive and CD4 memory were each given three plates, CD8 naive was given two plates, and CD8 memory was given one plate. Blood TCR repertoires of four to six healthy adults were deeply sequenced to estimate repertoire size and the extent of clonotype sharing between individuals. Per donor, leukapheresis produced somewhere between about 0.8 and 9.5 billion PBMCs. Different laboratories and diverse techniques were used to prepare libraries and sequence TCR repertoires, to increase sequencing depth and limit assay-specific biases. Overall study outcomes, separate from this receptor: Compared with non-shared clonotypes, clonotypes shared by all four sorted-subset donors had higher generation probabilities. Based on pairwise subsampling, the degree of clonotype sharing among donors was expected to be affected by sequencing depth. Only blood was sampled, and tissue TCR repertoires likely differ from those in blood. About 5% of naive CD4, roughly 3.5% of naive CD8, approximately 2% of memory CD4, and less than 0.45% of memory CD8 clonotypes were shared across a handful of donors. Larger estimated clonotype richness was generally found for naive subsets than for memory subsets. Because the study included a small number of donors, the genetic and exposure-history diversity represented was limited. Rarefaction of sorted-subset datasets indicated incomplete sequencing despite the large sequencing depth.

TCR CDR3 regions were amplified from genomic DNA by multiplex PCR using the deep immunoSEQ assay. Extracted genomic DNA from each cell subset was spread evenly across all wells of several immunoSEQ 96-well plates, with each plate serving as a replicate. For sorted subsets, each replicate PCR was loaded with 150 to 250 ng genomic DNA, equivalent to about 30,000 T cell genomes. Purified libraries were quantified with a Qubit 3.0 fluorometer, sized on a Bioanalyzer 2100, and re-quantified with the KAPA Library Quantification kit. Every immunoSEQ 96-well plate was sequenced on a separate single-read 150-cycle Illumina NextSeq 550 flow cell. As for the authors' bioinformatics: Because the immunoSEQ output included only junctional sequences and no quality scores, the filtering could not be the same as the filtering used for full-length reads. To assign V/J genes and CDR3, sequences were annotated against IMGT germline references using PyIR, a Python wrapper for IgBLAST v1.9. Reads were removed for weak V/J assignments (E-value above 1e-6), missing CDR3, stop codons, out-of-frame junctions, or ambiguous translated residues. V3J clonotypes were defined as sequences sharing an identical inferred V gene, J gene, and CDR3 amino acid sequence. Percentage overlap between repertoires was calculated by dividing the number of shared unique clonotypes by the size of the smaller repertoire. Three approaches were used to assess repertoire richness: RTK rarefaction, the Chao1 estimator, and Recon v2.1 estimates of unobserved clonotypes. For all TCRbeta clonotypes obtained by the gDNA method from a few donors, generation probabilities were computed with OLGA. Not all clones reach the TCRdb copy of this immuneACCESS table, which keeps in-frame sequences only. Checked studies attribute under half of the gap to unresolved V genes and leave the rest unexplained. That table gives V, J and clone size, and the DNA gave D and trimming. A total of 640,000 or so clones appear in this sample, about 78% of them only once. Less than 2% of the sample lies in the top ten.

The donors were healthy, HIV-negative adults who had no recently reported acute infections or vaccinations. All donors were Caucasian adults living in Nashville, Tennessee, USA. CD4+ T cells were enriched by magnetic negative selection, after which naive cells were positively selected on CD45RA and the negative fraction was taken as the memory subset. Blood was obtained by leukapheresis, after which PBMCs were separated by Ficoll-Histopaque density gradient centrifugation and cryopreserved in liquid nitrogen vapor phase. Analytical flow cytometry was used to check the purity and quantity of each magnetically sorted T cell population. Each sorted fraction had its genomic DNA isolated and then quantified by UV absorbance on a Nanodrop 2000c. CDR1 and CDR2 (SGHVS, FQNEAQ) derive from the germline V gene. Taken from cysteine to phenylalanine, the CDR3 has 15 residues. Of all the DNA, just the CDR3 is kept, 45 bases in frame from base 1. Germline trimming: 6 bases from V, 6 bases from J; junction bases outside gene matches: 11.

A remark on this clone: It lacks a known antigen. No much larger clonotype is one base removed from it; base qualities were not supplied.

This chain joins TRBV7-8 to TRBJ2-3; 8 middle bases align to TRBD2. The sample consisted of memory CD4+ T cells sorted from blood. Interpreted using the paper, the cell subset or site label stands for: CD45RA-negative fraction. The clonotype originates from a woman aged 30 to 39 in good health. Here is the DNA: TGTGCCAGCAGTCATAGCGGGACCATGTTGGATACGCAGTATTTT. It encodes CASSHSGTMLDTQYF.